Below, 18 T cell receptor beta chains from the same sample are listed, as sequenced in a study of T cell responses to AZD1222 COVID-19 vaccine (dated by TCRdb to the early 2020s). The library relied on the immunoSEQ multiplex PCR assay. In TCRdb, the immuneACCESS table is reduced to in-frame sequences with V and J assigned. These tables do not hold every clone; where another copy was compared, an unresolved V gene accounts for under half, and the others remain unexplained. The sample data list 140,000 to 150,000 clones, and about 92% of these were observed just once. Under 2% of the sample goes to the ten largest clones. Sample time point, as interpreted from the label and publication: baseline before first vaccination. The starting material was peripheral blood, obtained on day 0 of AZD1222 vaccination. All receptors derive from an adult in good health.

This clone was counted between two and nine times. The chain has TRBV6-5 and TRBJ1-2, with D possibly TRBD1 on 5 matching bases. Trimming cost V 5 bases and J 12 bases, with 22 bases left between them. This CDR3 spans 14 amino acids. In germline, CDR1 is MNHEY, CDR2 SVGAGI. CDR3 residues: CASSQPRMGGYHTF. CDR3 bases: TGTGCCAGCAGTCAACCACGCATGGGGGGATACCACACCTTC.

The chain couples TRBV3-1 (or the pseudogene TRBV3-2) to TRBJ1-6; 9 bases align to TRBD1. V was pared by 4 bases and J by 7 bases, with 11 bases of the junction left unmatched. CDR1 and CDR2 (germline): LGHDT, YNNKEL (reference sequence). The CDR3 length is 17 residues. The CDR3 sequence: CASSPLPLTGGNSPLHF. In DNA form, the CDR3 reads TGTGCCAGCAGCCCTCTTCCACTGACAGGGGGGAATTCACCCCTCCACTTT.

This clone has ten or more counts. The chain is built from TRBV3-1 (or the pseudogene TRBV3-2) and TRBJ2-7; maybe TRBD1 (5 bases). V shed 1 base and J shed 2 bases, with 9 bases lying between them. Germline V gives CDR1 LGHDT, CDR2 YNNKEL (reference sequence). The length of the CDR3 is 14 residues. The CDR3 sequence is CASSQGAGTYEQYF. CDR3 nucleotides: TGTGCCAGCAGCCAAGGGGCAGGGACCTACGAGCAGTACTTC.

This chain joins TRBV27 and TRBJ1-1; D is ambiguous. This CDR3 spans 12 amino acids. The ends were cut back, 6 bases at V and 7 bases at J, with 12 bases in the middle. Per the germline V gene, CDR1 is MNHEY and CDR2 is SMNVEV (reference sequence). CDR3 nucleotide sequence: TGTGCCAGCAGCGATCCGGGTGGTGAAGCTTTCTTT. Its protein product is CASSDPGGEAFF.

The J gene is TRBJ2-3, the V gene TRBV4-2; D is uncertain. From germline, CDR1 is LGHNA and CDR2 YNFKEQ. V shed 0 bases and J shed 0 bases, with 7 bases lying between them. The CDR3 runs 15 residues. The CDR3 spells CASSQDVRSTDTQYF. The CDR3 DNA reads TGTGCCAGCAGCCAAGATGTGAGAAGCACAGATACGCAGTATTTT.

The rearrangement uses TRBV18 and TRBJ2-1; TRBD2 is a possible D gene (6 bases). Germline loops: CDR1 KGHSH, CDR2 LQKENI. The CDR3 totals 14 residues. V was clipped by 8 bases and J by 10 bases, with 21 bases between them. The CDR3 loop is CASQELARLGEQFF. CDR3 DNA: TGTGCCAGCCAGGAGCTAGCGCGCTTGGGGGAGCAGTTCTTC.

The CDR3 spells CASSQSAADTQYF. In DNA form, the CDR3 reads TGTGCCAGCAGCCAGAGTGCCGCAGATACGCAGTATTTT. The J gene is TRBJ2-3, the V gene TRBV5-4; the D is unclear. This CDR3 region has 13 residues. With 4 bases removed from V and 4 bases from J, the gap between germline ends came to 10 bases. From germline, CDR1 is SGHNT and CDR2 YYREEE (reference sequence).

The chain couples TRBV11-3 to TRBJ1-5, with 11 bases fitting TRBD1. Losses at the gene ends were 4 bases for V and 9 bases for J; bases not matched to a gene: 11. The length of the CDR3 is 16 residues. CDR1 and CDR2 (germline): SGHNT, YENEEA. Here the CDR3 reads CASSSPGTGGWRPQHF. As DNA, the CDR3 is TGTGCCAGCAGCTCCCCCGGGACAGGGGGTTGGAGGCCCCAGCATTTT. Variable domain in full (rest from reference TRBV11-3 and TRBJ1-5): EAGVVQSPRYKIIEKKQPVAFWCNPISGHNTLYWYLQNLGQGPELLIRYENEEAVDDSQLPKDRFSAERLKGVDSTLKIQPAELGDSAVYLCASSSPGTGGWRPQHFGDGTRLSIL.

The rearrangement joins TRBV7-9 to TRBJ2-3, with 7 bases fitting TRBD2. The CDR3 has 14 residues. V shed 4 bases and J 6 bases; nucleotides not matched to a gene: 7. Germline V lookup: CDR1 SEHNR, CDR2 FQNEAQ (reference sequence). The CDR3, as DNA: TGTGCCAGCAGCTCCTACGGGGAGGGGGATACGCAGTATTTT. Encoded protein: CASSSYGEGDTQYF.

V and J are TRBV4-2 and TRBJ1-2; D is undetermined. Germline assignment: CDR1 LGHNA and CDR2 YNFKEQ. Trimming pared 0 bases from V and 5 bases from J, leaving 16 bases between. CDR3 length equals 16 residues. This CDR3 reads CASSQDERSKSYGYTF. In DNA, the CDR3 is TGTGCCAGCAGCCAAGATGAGAGGAGTAAGTCGTATGGCTACACCTTC.

J is TRBJ1-1 and V is TRBV7-9, with a tentative D call TRBD1 (5 bases). Per germline, CDR1 SEHNR and CDR2 FQNEAQ (reference sequence). The CDR3 runs to 13 residues. Trimming shortened V by 5 bases and J by 1 base, and 8 bases separated the two germline ends. The CDR3 bases are TGTGCCAGCAGCCGGGACGGGAACACTGAAGCTTTCTTT. It codes for CASSRDGNTEAFF.

The genes are TRBV19 and TRBJ2-5, with a tentative D call TRBD2 (6 bases). The V gene's germline CDR1 is LNHDA and CDR2 SQIVND (reference sequence). The CDR3 spans 15 residues. The V end lost 3 bases, the J end lost 5 bases, and 16 bases lay between the germline ends. The CDR3 loop reads CASSIGGMSHETQYF. CDR3 sequence (DNA): TGTGCCAGTAGTATTGGAGGGATGTCCCACGAGACCCAGTACTTC.

This chain uses TRBV6-6 with TRBJ2-7, with D perhaps TRBD1 (6 bases). The germline V and J ends were trimmed by 8 bases and 6 bases, with 11 bases remaining between them. In germline, CDR1 is MNHNY, CDR2 SVGAGI (reference sequence). The CDR3 is made up of 11 amino acids. This CDR3 reads CASLDRGEQYF. Here the CDR3 DNA reads TGTGCCAGCTTGGACAGAGGCGAGCAGTACTTC.

V and J are TRBV7-9 and TRBJ2-1; TRBD2 is a possible D gene (7 bases). The CDR3 length is 16 residues. Deletions cut 4 bases from V and 1 base from J, with 14 bases between. In germline, CDR1 is SEHNR, CDR2 FQNEAQ (reference sequence). In DNA, the CDR3 is TGTGCCAGCAGCTCCCTGGGGGGGCATTCCTACAATGAGCAGTTCTTC. It yields the protein CASSSLGGHSYNEQFF.

This chain connects TRBV2 to TRBJ1-1; D is ambiguous. CDR3 length: 11 amino acids. Germline CDR1 is SNHLY and CDR2 is FYNNEI. Deletions cut 5 bases from V and 3 bases from J, with 4 bases between. The CDR3 DNA is TGTGCCAGCAGTTCTTACACTGAAGCTTTCTTT. This translates into CASSSYTEAFF.

This clone occurred once. The chain is built from TRBV4-1 and TRBJ1-1, with D perhaps matching TRBD1 (5 bases). There are 15 residues in the CDR3. Germline loops: CDR1 MGHRA, CDR2 YSYEKL. The germline V and J ends were trimmed by 0 bases and 1 base, with 9 bases remaining between them. The CDR3 sequence: CASSQDWGPNTEAFF. The DNA of the CDR3 is TGCGCCAGCAGCCAAGATTGGGGCCCGAACACTGAAGCTTTCTTT.

The chain is built from TRBV19 and TRBJ1-1; 7 bases fit TRBD1. This CDR3 comprises 16 residues. The J segment lost 0 bases and the V segment lost 4 bases, leaving 8 bases of the junction unmatched. Germline CDR1 and CDR2: LNHDA and SQIVND (reference sequence). CDR3 sequence: CASSTLHGTVNTEAFF. The CDR3 nucleotides are TGTGCCAGTAGTACCCTCCACGGGACAGTGAACACTGAAGCTTTCTTT.

The J gene is TRBJ1-6, the V gene TRBV18; D gene uncertain. CDR3 length: 22 residues. The V end lost 3 bases, the J end lost 0 bases, and 27 bases lay between the germline ends. Germline assignment: CDR1 KGHSH and CDR2 LQKENI. In nucleotides, the CDR3 is TGTGCCAGCTCACCTGAGACCATCTACCACATCGGTTTGATCTCCTATAATTCACCCCTCCACTTT. It is translated as CASSPETIYHIGLISYNSPLHF.